The entry below gives a single T cell receptor (beta chain) sequence along with its context. Its target is not known. These data are taken from a study of T cells expressing NK-cell markers. Across the whole study: From sorted CD3+CD56+NKG2C+, CD3+CD56+NKG2C- and CD3+CD56-NKG2C+ T cells came the TCR beta repertoires.

Reprocessing the 5' RACE reads, TCRdb reports a single entry for every CDR3 protein and omits DNA. This sample's table reports a few hundred thousand distinct CDR3 sequences. CDR1 and CDR2 from the germline V gene are SQVTM and ANQGSEA. The CDR3 sequence is 13 residues long. Whole-study results and caveats: Several donors' CD3+CD56-NKG2C+ cells were dominated by the same clonotypes.

The chain recombines TRBV29-1 with TRBJ2-2; the TCRdb D gene call, TRBD1, has no DNA to confirm it. The origin of this receptor is a man between 18 and 35 years old in good health. The source material was blood T cells: a sorted CD56 or NKG2C T cell subset, CD4+ or CD8+ T cells, or bulk PBMC T cells (not recorded which). The CDR3 region is CSAGQGAIGELFF.